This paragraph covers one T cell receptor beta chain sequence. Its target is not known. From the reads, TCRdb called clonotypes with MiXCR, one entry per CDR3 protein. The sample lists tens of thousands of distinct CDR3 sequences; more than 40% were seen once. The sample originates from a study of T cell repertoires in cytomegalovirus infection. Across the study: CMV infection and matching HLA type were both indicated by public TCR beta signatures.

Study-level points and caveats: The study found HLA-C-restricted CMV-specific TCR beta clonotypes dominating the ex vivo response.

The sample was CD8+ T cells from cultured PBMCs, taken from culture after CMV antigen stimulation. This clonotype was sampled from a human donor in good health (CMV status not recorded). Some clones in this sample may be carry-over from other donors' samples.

Here the CDR3 reads CASSPGGAFYGYTF. CDR3 coding DNA: TGTGCCAGCAGCCCAGGGGGCGCGTTTTATGGCTACACCTTC. This chain connects TRBV7-9 to TRBJ1-2; 8 bases fit TRBD1. Germline V CDR1 and CDR2: SEHNR, FQNEAQ (reference sequence). This CDR3 contains 14 residues. The V segment lost 5 bases and the J segment 5 bases; nucleotides outside the gene matches: 7.